This paragraph reports one T cell receptor (beta chain). Its antigen remains unidentified. This PCR relied on a set of 60 Vbeta primers and 13 Jbeta primers. Clones were sequenced by immunoSEQ multiplex PCR, and TCRdb holds only the in-frame ones, with some missing. The data contain under 150,000 clones, 70% to 80% of them singletons. Donors counted as nominally healthy when sampled, yet unrecorded immune exposures were likely. This entry is derived from a study of cytomegalovirus exposure and HLA in healthy donors. General study results and limits: In a later analysis, TCR beta V- and J-gene trimming showed a link to a missense DCLRE1C variant. The CMV antigen specificity of three CMV-associated chains was confirmed through in vitro analysis. The classifier, whose performance was assessed in both the original and validation cohorts, reportedly diagnosed cytomegalovirus status with high specificity and sensitivity.

The ends were cut back, 5 bases at V and 3 bases at J, with 10 bases in the middle. The germline V gene has CDR1 SGHTA and CDR2 FQGNSA. The CDR3 has 13 amino acids. Material: PBMCs. The gene calls are TRBV7-2 and TRBJ1-1, with D possibly being TRBD1 (6 bases). This receptor was identified in a woman aged 40 to 50 in good health and CMV-seropositive. The CDR3 sequence is CASSKQGYTEAFF. For the CDR3, the DNA is TGTGCCAGCAGCAAACAGGGTTACACTGAAGCTTTCTTT.